This T cell receptor (beta chain) was retrieved from a study of T cell clones after liver transplantation. Whole-study context: Samples came from ITN030ST, which attempted immunosuppression withdrawal within 2 years of liver transplantation. Pre-transplant mixed lymphocyte reactions yielded third-party-reactive TCRbeta sequences as comparators for graft-donor-reactive sequences.

Only in-frame clones appear in the TCRdb table, and some are missing; sequencing was by immunoSEQ multiplex PCR. The data show approximately 51,000 clones, 65% to 80% seen once. Comments on this clone: Its antigen remains unidentified.

Sorting of unstimulated PBMCs yielded separate CD3+CD4+ and CD3+CD8+ fractions. The ends were cut back, 2 bases at V and 5 bases at J, with 7 bases in the middle. This CDR3 is 13 amino acids long. Germline V gene data show CDR1 as MNHEY and CDR2 as SVGAGI. Study-wide points: Rather than being deleted, graft donor-reactive T cells may have moved into the graft.

The sequencing used CD4+ T cells from blood, collected approximately 52 months after liver transplant. The source of this sequence is a human patient who received a liver transplant. Some T cells may be the graft donor's. V gene TRBV6-5 combines with J gene TRBJ1-5; no definite D call. The CDR3 sequence is CASSYQMYQPQHF. The CDR3 DNA reads TGTGCCAGCAGTTACCAGATGTATCAGCCCCAGCATTTT.